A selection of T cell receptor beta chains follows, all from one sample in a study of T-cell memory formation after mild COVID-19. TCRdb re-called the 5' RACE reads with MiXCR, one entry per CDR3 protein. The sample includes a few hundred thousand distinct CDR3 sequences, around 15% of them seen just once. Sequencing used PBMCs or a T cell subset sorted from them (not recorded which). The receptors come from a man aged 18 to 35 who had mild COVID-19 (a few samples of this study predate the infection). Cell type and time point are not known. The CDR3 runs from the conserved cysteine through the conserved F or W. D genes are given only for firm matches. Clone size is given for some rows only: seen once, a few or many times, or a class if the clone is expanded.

CDR3 DNA: TGTGCCAGCAGCGCCCGGGTTGGGGAGACCCAGTACTTC
CDR3 protein: CASSARVGETQYF
clone size: -
J gene: TRBJ2-5
D gene: -
V gene: TRBV11-2

CDR3 DNA: TGCAGTGCTAAGGAGCCTGGCAAGCAGTTCTTC
CDR3 protein: CSAKEPGKQFF
clone size: few
J gene: TRBJ2-1
D gene: -
V gene: TRBV20-1

CDR3 DNA: TGCGCCAGCAGCTCAAGCGGAGGGGAGGATGGCTACACCTTC
CDR3 protein: CASSSSGGEDGYTF
clone size: few
J gene: TRBJ1-2
D gene: -
V gene: TRBV4-1

CDR3 DNA: TGTGCCAGCGGACTCCTGGGTGACACCATATATTTT
CDR3 protein: CASGLLGDTIYF
clone size: few
J gene: TRBJ1-3
D gene: -
V gene: TRBV7-9

CDR3 DNA: TGTGCCAGCAGTGAATATTTTGGCGAGGCTTTCTTT
CDR3 protein: CASSEYFGEAFF
clone size: -
J gene: TRBJ1-1
D gene: -
V gene: TRBV25-1

CDR3 DNA: TGTGCCAGCAGTAGAGGGACAGGGGGCGAGCGTGGCGAGCAGTACTTC
CDR3 protein: CASSRGTGGERGEQYF
clone size: -
J gene: TRBJ2-7
D gene: TRBD1
V gene: TRBV27

CDR3 DNA: TGTGCCAGCAGTCACGACAGGGTCAGAGAGACCCAGTACTTC
CDR3 protein: CASSHDRVRETQYF
clone size: -
J gene: TRBJ2-5
D gene: TRBD1
V gene: TRBV7-7

CDR3 DNA: TGTGCCAGCTCGCGGGGTCGCAATGCTTATGAGCAGTTCTTC
CDR3 protein: CASSRGRNAYEQFF
clone size: few
J gene: TRBJ2-1
D gene: -
V gene: TRBV6-5

CDR3 DNA: TGTGCCAGCAGTTTTCTCCCCGGGGGGGATACGCAGTATTTT
CDR3 protein: CASSFLPGGDTQYF
clone size: -
J gene: TRBJ2-3
D gene: TRBD2
V gene: TRBV7-9

CDR3 DNA: TGTGCCAGCAGTTACCCCCCCGGACGAGTAGCCAAAAACATTCAGTACTTC
CDR3 protein: CASSYPPGRVAKNIQYF
clone size: few
J gene: TRBJ2-4
D gene: -
V gene: TRBV6-6

CDR3 DNA: TGTGCCAGCAGTTCCATCGGGGGGAACGCGTACGTATTCACAGATACGCAGTATTTT
CDR3 protein: CASSSIGGNAYVFTDTQYF
clone size: -
J gene: TRBJ2-3
D gene: TRBD2
V gene: TRBV3-1

CDR3 DNA: TGTGCCAGCAGTTTAGAACCCTACGAGCAGTACTTC
CDR3 protein: CASSLEPYEQYF
clone size: few
J gene: TRBJ2-7
D gene: -
V gene: TRBV12-3/TRBV12-4

CDR3 DNA: TGCGCCAGCAGCCAGACCTGGGAACCCTATGGCTACACCTTC
CDR3 protein: CASSQTWEPYGYTF
clone size: few
J gene: TRBJ1-2
D gene: -
V gene: TRBV5-1

CDR3 DNA: TGCAGTGCTCAACAGGGGGGGGCAAACACCGGGGAGCTGTTTTTT
CDR3 protein: CSAQQGGANTGELFF
clone size: -
J gene: TRBJ2-2
D gene: -
V gene: TRBV20-1

CDR3 DNA: TGTGCCAGCAGTTCACGGACTGGGGTCCAGCCCCAGCATTTT
CDR3 protein: CASSSRTGVQPQHF
clone size: few
J gene: TRBJ1-5
D gene: -
V gene: TRBV12-3/TRBV12-4

CDR3 DNA: TGTGCCAGCAGCTTAGTACAGCGGGGGGGCTTAGGTACCGGGGAGCTGTTTTTT
CDR3 protein: CASSLVQRGGLGTGELFF
clone size: -
J gene: TRBJ2-2
D gene: TRBD2
V gene: TRBV7-2

CDR3 DNA: TGTGCCAGCAGCCGTAAGCCGGACAGATTGAACACTGAAGCTTTCTTT
CDR3 protein: CASSRKPDRLNTEAFF
clone size: -
J gene: TRBJ1-1
D gene: -
V gene: TRBV27

CDR3 DNA: TGCGCCAGCAGCCAAGTGGCAGGAGAGAACACTGAAGCTTTCTTT
CDR3 protein: CASSQVAGENTEAFF
clone size: -
J gene: TRBJ1-1
D gene: -
V gene: TRBV4-1

CDR3 DNA: TGTGCCAGCAGCGACGGACTAGCGCCGATATTCGATACGCAGTATTTT
CDR3 protein: CASSDGLAPIFDTQYF
clone size: few
J gene: TRBJ2-3
D gene: TRBD2
V gene: TRBV25-1

CDR3 DNA: TGCAGCGTTGCGAAAGGGGTGAACACTGAAGCTTTCTTT
CDR3 protein: CSVAKGVNTEAFF
clone size: few
J gene: TRBJ1-1
D gene: -
V gene: TRBV29-1

CDR3 DNA: TGTGCCAGCAGACTAAAATTTCGGACACGAGCTAACTATGGCTACACCTTC
CDR3 protein: CASRLKFRTRANYGYTF
clone size: -
J gene: TRBJ1-2
D gene: -
V gene: TRBV6-2/TRBV6-3

CDR3 DNA: TGCGCCAGCCACGAGGTTGGGAATGAGCAGTTCTTC
CDR3 protein: CASHEVGNEQFF
clone size: few
J gene: TRBJ2-1
D gene: -
V gene: TRBV5-1

CDR3 DNA: TGCGCCAGCAGCCAGGCCACTATTCAAGAGACCCAGTACTTC
CDR3 protein: CASSQATIQETQYF
clone size: few
J gene: TRBJ2-5
D gene: -
V gene: TRBV5-1

CDR3 DNA: TGCGCCAGCAGTGAGTCTTTGGGGGTCGAGCAGTACTTC
CDR3 protein: CASSESLGVEQYF
clone size: -
J gene: TRBJ2-7
D gene: -
V gene: TRBV10-1

CDR3 DNA: TGTGCCAGCAGGGACGGGGGTATCTCCTACGAGCAGTACTTC
CDR3 protein: CASRDGGISYEQYF
clone size: -
J gene: TRBJ2-7
D gene: -
V gene: TRBV6-1

CDR3 DNA: TGCGCCAGCAGCCCTCCAGGCAGGGATGTTCCCCAGCATTTT
CDR3 protein: CASSPPGRDVPQHF
clone size: few
J gene: TRBJ1-5
D gene: -
V gene: TRBV4-1

CDR3 DNA: TGTGCCAGCAGCTTTGCGCAGACGGAGACCCAGTACTTC
CDR3 protein: CASSFAQTETQYF
clone size: -
J gene: TRBJ2-5
D gene: -
V gene: TRBV7-3

CDR3 DNA: TGCGCCAGCAGCTTGATCGGCGGTTCCTACAATGAGCAGTTCTTC
CDR3 protein: CASSLIGGSYNEQFF
clone size: many
J gene: TRBJ2-1
D gene: -
V gene: TRBV5-1

CDR3 DNA: TGTGCCAGCAGCCGGAACAGGGGGCAACAAGATACGCAGTATTTT
CDR3 protein: CASSRNRGQQDTQYF
clone size: few
J gene: TRBJ2-3
D gene: TRBD1
V gene: TRBV11-2

CDR3 DNA: TGTGCCAGCAGCTTAGGATCCTTACAGGGGGGGGAAAAACTGTTTTTT
CDR3 protein: CASSLGSLQGGEKLFF
clone size: few
J gene: TRBJ1-4
D gene: TRBD1
V gene: TRBV11-2

CDR3 DNA: TGTGCCAGCAGCCCAGGGACAGGGACGGATGAAAAACTGTTTTTT
CDR3 protein: CASSPGTGTDEKLFF
clone size: few
J gene: TRBJ1-4
D gene: TRBD1
V gene: TRBV5-6

CDR3 DNA: TGTGCCAGCAGCTTGGGGTCGGCAGGGGGTCACTATGGCTACACCTTC
CDR3 protein: CASSLGSAGGHYGYTF
clone size: once
J gene: TRBJ1-2
D gene: TRBD1
V gene: TRBV7-9

CDR3 DNA: TGTGCCAGCAGCTTAGGCAGGGAACCCTACAATGAGCAGTTCTTC
CDR3 protein: CASSLGREPYNEQFF
clone size: -
J gene: TRBJ2-1
D gene: -
V gene: TRBV7-6

CDR3 DNA: TGTGCCAGCAGCTTAGCAGTAGGGAGGTTCCCTGAAGCTTTCTTT
CDR3 protein: CASSLAVGRFPEAFF
clone size: -
J gene: TRBJ1-1
D gene: -
V gene: TRBV7-6

CDR3 DNA: TGTGCCAGCTCACCCGGGGACAAAGAGACCCAGTACTTC
CDR3 protein: CASSPGDKETQYF
clone size: -
J gene: TRBJ2-5
D gene: -
V gene: TRBV28

CDR3 DNA: TGTGCCAGCAGCGTGCGCGGGGGGACCACAGATACGCAGTATTTT
CDR3 protein: CASSVRGGTTDTQYF
clone size: -
J gene: TRBJ2-3
D gene: TRBD2
V gene: TRBV9

CDR3 DNA: TGTGCCAGCTCACCAGTGAACATGGATGAAAAACTGTTTTTT
CDR3 protein: CASSPVNMDEKLFF
clone size: -
J gene: TRBJ1-4
D gene: -
V gene: TRBV18

CDR3 DNA: TGTGCCAGCAGCTTATTACTTAAGGACGGCTATAATTCACCCCTCCACTTT
CDR3 protein: CASSLLLKDGYNSPLHF
clone size: few
J gene: TRBJ1-6
D gene: -
V gene: TRBV7-9

CDR3 DNA: TGTGCCTGGAGCCGCGGGACAGGGGGATATAGCAATCAGCCCCAGCATTTT
CDR3 protein: CAWSRGTGGYSNQPQHF
clone size: many
J gene: TRBJ1-5
D gene: TRBD1
V gene: TRBV30

CDR3 DNA: TGCGCCAGCAGCCAAGGGTTAGAGGGGGTGTCGATCTATGGCTACACCTTC
CDR3 protein: CASSQGLEGVSIYGYTF
clone size: -
J gene: TRBJ1-2
D gene: -
V gene: TRBV4-3

CDR3 DNA: TGCGCCAGCAGCTTGGTCGGAGGCTACGAGCAGTACTTC
CDR3 protein: CASSLVGGYEQYF
clone size: few
J gene: TRBJ2-7
D gene: -
V gene: TRBV5-1

CDR3 DNA: TGCAGCGTTGAAGATCTCTACGAGCAGTACTTC
CDR3 protein: CSVEDLYEQYF
clone size: -
J gene: TRBJ2-7
D gene: -
V gene: TRBV29-1

CDR3 DNA: TGTGCCAGCAGCGTCAGGGTCGGTGACACCATATATTTT
CDR3 protein: CASSVRVGDTIYF
clone size: -
J gene: TRBJ1-3
D gene: -
V gene: TRBV7-9

CDR3 DNA: TGCGCCAGCAGCTTGGGGTCCCGGGGGGCGTTGAACACAGATACGCAGTATTTT
CDR3 protein: CASSLGSRGALNTDTQYF
clone size: -
J gene: TRBJ2-3
D gene: -
V gene: TRBV5-1

CDR3 DNA: TGTGCCAGCAGCTTACTGCAGGGGGCCTACAATGAGCAGTTCTTC
CDR3 protein: CASSLLQGAYNEQFF
clone size: few
J gene: TRBJ2-1
D gene: TRBD1
V gene: TRBV7-9

CDR3 DNA: TGTGCCAGCAGTCCCCGACTAGCGGAGAGACTAGAGACCCAGTACTTC
CDR3 protein: CASSPRLAERLETQYF
clone size: -
J gene: TRBJ2-5
D gene: TRBD2
V gene: TRBV6-5

CDR3 DNA: TGTGCCAGCAGCCTGACTCGACAGCCCCAGCATTTT
CDR3 protein: CASSLTRQPQHF
clone size: -
J gene: TRBJ1-5
D gene: -
V gene: TRBV12-3/TRBV12-4

CDR3 DNA: TGTGCCAGCAGTTCTGATACAGGGTATGGCTACACCTTC
CDR3 protein: CASSSDTGYGYTF
clone size: few
J gene: TRBJ1-2
D gene: -
V gene: TRBV5-4

CDR3 DNA: TGCAGTGCTAGTCTGGACAGTCGAAATGAGCAGTTCTTC
CDR3 protein: CSASLDSRNEQFF
clone size: few
J gene: TRBJ2-1
D gene: -
V gene: TRBV20-1

CDR3 DNA: TGTGCCAGCAGCCAACCTCCAGGGAGACATACGCAGTATTTT
CDR3 protein: CASSQPPGRHTQYF
clone size: -
J gene: TRBJ2-3
D gene: -
V gene: TRBV7-2

CDR3 DNA: TGTGCCACCAGCAGACAGGGAAATCAGCCCCAGCATTTT
CDR3 protein: CATSRQGNQPQHF
clone size: -
J gene: TRBJ1-5
D gene: -
V gene: TRBV15

CDR3 DNA: TGCAGCGTTCGGGACTCCTCCTACAATGAGCAGTTCTTC
CDR3 protein: CSVRDSSYNEQFF
clone size: few
J gene: TRBJ2-1
D gene: -
V gene: TRBV29-1

CDR3 DNA: TGTGCCAGCAGCGGAAGGTCGTCCGGGCCTTCCTACGAGCAGTACTTC
CDR3 protein: CASSGRSSGPSYEQYF
clone size: -
J gene: TRBJ2-7
D gene: -
V gene: TRBV3-1